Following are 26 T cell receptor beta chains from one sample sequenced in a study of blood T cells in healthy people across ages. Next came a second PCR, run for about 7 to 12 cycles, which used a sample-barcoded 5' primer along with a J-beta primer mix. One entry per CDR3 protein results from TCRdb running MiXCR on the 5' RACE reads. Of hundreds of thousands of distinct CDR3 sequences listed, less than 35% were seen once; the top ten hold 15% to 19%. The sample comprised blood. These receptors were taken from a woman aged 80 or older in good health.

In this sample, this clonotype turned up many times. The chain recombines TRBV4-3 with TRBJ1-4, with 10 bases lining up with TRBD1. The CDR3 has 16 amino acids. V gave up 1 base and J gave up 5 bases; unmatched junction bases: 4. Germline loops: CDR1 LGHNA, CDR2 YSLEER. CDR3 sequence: CASSQGGGQGNEKLFF. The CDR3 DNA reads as TGCGCCAGCAGCCAAGGAGGGGGACAGGGGAATGAAAAACTGTTTTTT.

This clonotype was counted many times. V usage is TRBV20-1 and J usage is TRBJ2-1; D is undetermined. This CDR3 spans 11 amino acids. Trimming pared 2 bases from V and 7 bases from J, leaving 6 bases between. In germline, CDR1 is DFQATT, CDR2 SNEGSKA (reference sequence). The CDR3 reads CSARFLNEQFF. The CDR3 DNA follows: TGCAGTGCTAGATTTTTGAATGAGCAGTTCTTC.

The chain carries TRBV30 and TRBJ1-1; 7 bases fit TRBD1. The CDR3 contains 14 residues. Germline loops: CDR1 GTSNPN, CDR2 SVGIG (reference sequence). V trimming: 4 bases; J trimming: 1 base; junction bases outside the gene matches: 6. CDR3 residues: CAWNRQGQNTEAFF. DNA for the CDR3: TGTGCCTGGAATCGACAGGGTCAGAACACTGAAGCTTTCTTT.

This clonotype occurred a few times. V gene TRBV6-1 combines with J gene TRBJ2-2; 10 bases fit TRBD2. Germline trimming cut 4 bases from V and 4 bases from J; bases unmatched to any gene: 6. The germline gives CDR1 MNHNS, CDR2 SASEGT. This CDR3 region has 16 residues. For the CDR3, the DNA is TGTGCCAGCAGTGTACTAGCGGGGAGGATCACCGGGGAGCTGTTTTTT. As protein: CASSVLAGRITGELFF.

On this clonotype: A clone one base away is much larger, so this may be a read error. The CDR3 loop is CAILGQGSNEQYF. The CDR3 DNA sequence: TGTGCCATCCTGGGACAGGGGAGCAATGAGCAGTACTTC. The V gene is TRBV10-3, the J gene TRBJ2-5; 10 bases line up with TRBD1. Germline V gene lookup returns CDR1 ENHRY and CDR2 SYGVKD. Losses at the gene ends were 8 bases for V and 11 bases for J; bases not matched to a gene: 11. This CDR3 region has 13 residues.

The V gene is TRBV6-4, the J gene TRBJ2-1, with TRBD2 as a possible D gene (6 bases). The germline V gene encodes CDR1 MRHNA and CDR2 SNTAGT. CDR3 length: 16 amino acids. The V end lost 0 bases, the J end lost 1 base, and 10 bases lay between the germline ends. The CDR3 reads CASSDSVRDSYNEQFF. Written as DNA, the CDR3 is TGTGCCAGCAGTGACTCGGTGCGGGATTCCTACAATGAGCAGTTCTTC.

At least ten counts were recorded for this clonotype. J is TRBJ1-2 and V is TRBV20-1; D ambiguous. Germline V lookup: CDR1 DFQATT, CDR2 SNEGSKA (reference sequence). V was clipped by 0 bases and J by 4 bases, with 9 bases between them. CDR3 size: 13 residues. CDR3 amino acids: CSARDHWGYGYTF. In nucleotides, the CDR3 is TGCAGTGCTAGAGATCACTGGGGCTATGGCTACACCTTC.

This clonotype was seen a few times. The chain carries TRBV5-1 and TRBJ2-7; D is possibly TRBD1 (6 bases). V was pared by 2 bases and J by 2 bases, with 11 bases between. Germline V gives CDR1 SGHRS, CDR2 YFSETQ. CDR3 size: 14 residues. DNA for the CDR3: TGCGCCAGCAGCTTAAAAGGGACAACCTACGAGCAGTACTTC. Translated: CASSLKGTTYEQYF.

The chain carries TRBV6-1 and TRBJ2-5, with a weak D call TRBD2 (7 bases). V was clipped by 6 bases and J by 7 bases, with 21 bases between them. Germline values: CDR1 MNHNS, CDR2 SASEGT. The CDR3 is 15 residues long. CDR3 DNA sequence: TGTGCCAGCAGGGACTACCGGGGGGCGTTTGGGACCCAGTACTTC. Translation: CASRDYRGAFGTQYF.

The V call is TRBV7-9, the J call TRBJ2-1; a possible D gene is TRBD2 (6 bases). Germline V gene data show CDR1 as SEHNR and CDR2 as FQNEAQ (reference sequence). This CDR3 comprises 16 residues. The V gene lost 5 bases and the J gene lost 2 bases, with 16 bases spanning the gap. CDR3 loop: CASSQRSGLTYNEQFF. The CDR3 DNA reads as TGTGCCAGCAGCCAGCGGTCGGGACTGACCTACAATGAGCAGTTCTTC. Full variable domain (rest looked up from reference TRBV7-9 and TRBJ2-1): DTGVSQNPRHKITKRGQNVTFRCDPISEHNRLYWYRQTLGQGPEFLTYFQNEAQLEKSRLLSDRFSAERPKGSFSTLEIQRTEQGDSAMYLCASSQRSGLTYNEQFFGPGTRLTVL.

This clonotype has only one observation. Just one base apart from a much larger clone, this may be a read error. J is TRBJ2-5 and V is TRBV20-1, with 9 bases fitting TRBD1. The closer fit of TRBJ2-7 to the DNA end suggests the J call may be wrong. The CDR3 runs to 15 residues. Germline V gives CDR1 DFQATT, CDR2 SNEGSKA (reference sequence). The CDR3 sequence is CSDRVPGQGHYEQYF. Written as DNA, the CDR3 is TGCAGTGATAGAGTCCCGGGACAGGGACACTACGAGCAGTACTTC.

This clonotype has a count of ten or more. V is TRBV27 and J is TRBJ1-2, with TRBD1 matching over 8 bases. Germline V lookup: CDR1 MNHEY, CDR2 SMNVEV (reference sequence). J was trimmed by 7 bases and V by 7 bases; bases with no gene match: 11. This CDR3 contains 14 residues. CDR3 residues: CASTPSSTGVGYTF. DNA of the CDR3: TGTGCCAGCACCCCCTCCTCGACAGGGGTTGGCTACACCTTC.

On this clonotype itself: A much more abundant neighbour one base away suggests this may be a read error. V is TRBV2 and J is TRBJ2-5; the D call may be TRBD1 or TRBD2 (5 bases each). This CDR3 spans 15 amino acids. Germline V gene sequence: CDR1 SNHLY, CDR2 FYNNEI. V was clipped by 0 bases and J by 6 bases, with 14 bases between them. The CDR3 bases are TGTGCCAGCAGTGAAGCCGGGGCCAGAGGGAAGACCCAGTACTTC. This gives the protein CASSEAGARGKTQYF. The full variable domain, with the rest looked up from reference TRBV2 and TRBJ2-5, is EPEVTQTPSHQVTQMGQEVILRCVPISNHLYFYWYRQILGQKVEFLVSFYNNEISEKSEIFDDQFSVERPDGSNFTLKIRSTKLEDSAMYFCASSEAGARGKTQYFGPGTRLLVL.

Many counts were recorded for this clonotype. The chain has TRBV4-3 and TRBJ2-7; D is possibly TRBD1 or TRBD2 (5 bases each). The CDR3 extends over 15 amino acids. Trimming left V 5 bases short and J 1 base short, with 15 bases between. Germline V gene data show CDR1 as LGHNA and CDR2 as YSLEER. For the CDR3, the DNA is TGCGCCAGCAGCTACCTCCGGGACGGATCCTACGAGCAGTACTTC. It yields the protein CASSYLRDGSYEQYF.

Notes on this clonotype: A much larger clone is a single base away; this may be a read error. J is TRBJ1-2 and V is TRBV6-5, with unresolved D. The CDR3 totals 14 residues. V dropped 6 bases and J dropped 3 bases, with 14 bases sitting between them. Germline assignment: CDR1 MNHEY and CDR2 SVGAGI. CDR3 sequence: CASRASMSDYGYTF. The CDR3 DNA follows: TGTGCCAGCAGGGCTTCAATGTCTGACTATGGCTACACCTTC.

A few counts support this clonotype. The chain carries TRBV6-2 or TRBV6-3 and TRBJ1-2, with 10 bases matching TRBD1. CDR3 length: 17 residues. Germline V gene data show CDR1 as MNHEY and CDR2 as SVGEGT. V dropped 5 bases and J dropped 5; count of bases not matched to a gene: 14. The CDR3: CASSPRDRGSEVYGYTF. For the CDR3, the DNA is TGTGCCAGCAGTCCCCGGGACAGGGGAAGTGAGGTATATGGCTACACCTTC.

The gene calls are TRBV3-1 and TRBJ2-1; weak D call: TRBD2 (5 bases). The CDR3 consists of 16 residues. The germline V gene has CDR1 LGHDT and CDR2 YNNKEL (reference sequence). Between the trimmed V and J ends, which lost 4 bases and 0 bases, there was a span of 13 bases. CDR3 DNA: TGTGCCAGCAGCCCAGGACTGGGGAGCTCCTACAATGAGCAGTTCTTC. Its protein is CASSPGLGSSYNEQFF.

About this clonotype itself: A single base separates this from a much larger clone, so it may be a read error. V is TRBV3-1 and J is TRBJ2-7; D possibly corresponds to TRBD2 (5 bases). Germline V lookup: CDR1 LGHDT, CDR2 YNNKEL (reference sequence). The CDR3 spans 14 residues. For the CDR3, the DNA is TGTGCCAGCAACCAAGATCTTCGCAGCGGCGAGCAGTACTTC. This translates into CASNQDLRSGEQYF.

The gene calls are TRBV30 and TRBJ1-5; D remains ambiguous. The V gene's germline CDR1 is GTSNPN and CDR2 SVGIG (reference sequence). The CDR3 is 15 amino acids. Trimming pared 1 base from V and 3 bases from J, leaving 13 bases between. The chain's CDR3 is CAWSADLPNNQPQHF. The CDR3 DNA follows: TGTGCCTGGAGTGCCGACCTACCTAACAATCAGCCCCAGCATTTT.

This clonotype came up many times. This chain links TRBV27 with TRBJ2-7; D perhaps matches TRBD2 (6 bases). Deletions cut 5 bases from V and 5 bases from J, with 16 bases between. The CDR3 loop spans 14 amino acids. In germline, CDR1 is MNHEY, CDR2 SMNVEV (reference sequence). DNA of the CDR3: TGTGCCAGCAGTCTCAGGCGGGGCATGAACGAGCAGTACTTC. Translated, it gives CASSLRRGMNEQYF.

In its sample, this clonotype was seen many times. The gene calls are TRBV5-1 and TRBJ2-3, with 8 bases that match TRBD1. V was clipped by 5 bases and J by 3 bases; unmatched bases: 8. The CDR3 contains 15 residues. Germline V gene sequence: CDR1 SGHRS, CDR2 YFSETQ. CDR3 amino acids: CASSPGGSWTDTQYF. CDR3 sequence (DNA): TGCGCCAGCAGTCCAGGGGGCAGTTGGACAGATACGCAGTATTTT. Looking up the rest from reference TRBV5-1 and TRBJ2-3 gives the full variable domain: KAGVTQTPRYLIKTRGQQVTLSCSPISGHRSVSWYQQTPGQGLQFLFEYFSETQRNKGNFPGRFSGRQFSNSRSEMNVSTLELGDSALYLCASSPGGSWTDTQYFGPGTRLTVL.

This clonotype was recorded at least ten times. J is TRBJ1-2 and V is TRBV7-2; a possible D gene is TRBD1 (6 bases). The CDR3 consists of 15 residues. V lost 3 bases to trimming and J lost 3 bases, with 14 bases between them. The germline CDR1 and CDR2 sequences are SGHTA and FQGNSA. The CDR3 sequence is CASSFPRQAHYGYTF. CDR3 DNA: TGTGCCAGCAGCTTCCCCCGACAGGCCCACTATGGCTACACCTTC.

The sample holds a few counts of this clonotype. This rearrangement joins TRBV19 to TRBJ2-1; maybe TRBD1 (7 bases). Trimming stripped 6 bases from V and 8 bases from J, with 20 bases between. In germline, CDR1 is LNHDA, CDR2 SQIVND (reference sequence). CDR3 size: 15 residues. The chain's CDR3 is CASSRYLTGEDEQFF. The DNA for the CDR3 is TGTGCCAGTAGCCGGTATTTAACAGGGGAGGATGAGCAGTTCTTC.

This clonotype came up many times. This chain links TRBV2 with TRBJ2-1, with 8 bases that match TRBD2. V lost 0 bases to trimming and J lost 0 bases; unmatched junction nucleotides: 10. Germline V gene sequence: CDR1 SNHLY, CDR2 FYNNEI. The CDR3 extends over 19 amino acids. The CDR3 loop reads CASSEAGSRGASSYNEQFF. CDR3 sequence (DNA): TGTGCCAGCAGTGAAGCCGGCTCGCGGGGGGCCAGCTCCTACAATGAGCAGTTCTTC.

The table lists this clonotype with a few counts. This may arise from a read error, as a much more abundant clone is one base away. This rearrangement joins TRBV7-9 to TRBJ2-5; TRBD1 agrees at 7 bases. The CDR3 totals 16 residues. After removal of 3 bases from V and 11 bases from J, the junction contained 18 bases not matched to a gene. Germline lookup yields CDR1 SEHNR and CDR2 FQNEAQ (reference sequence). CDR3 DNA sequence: TGTGCCAGCAGCTTGCTCTCCGGGACAGATAACAATGAGCAGTACTTC. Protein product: CASSLLSGTDNNEQYF.

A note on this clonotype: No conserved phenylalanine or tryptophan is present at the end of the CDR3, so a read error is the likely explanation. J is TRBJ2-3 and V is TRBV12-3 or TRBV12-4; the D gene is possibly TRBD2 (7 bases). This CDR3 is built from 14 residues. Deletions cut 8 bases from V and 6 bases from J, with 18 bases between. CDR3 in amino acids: CASGQRDTGDTQYL. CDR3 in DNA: TGTGCCAGCGGACAGCGGGATACCGGGGATACGCAGTATCTT.